This T cell receptor (beta chain) was retrieved from a study of response to subunit inactivated influenza vaccine. Study-wide findings and caveats: Authors suggested seasonal influenza vaccinations each recruit few new T cells.

With respect to this clonotype: Its specificity is not known.

TCRdb used MiXCR to reprocess the RT-PCR reads, holding one entry per CDR3 protein. The profile covers 500,000 or so distinct CDR3 sequences, with approximately 17% appearing a single time and around 3% taken by the ten largest. This receptor was taken from a man between 50 and 75 years old who received an inactivated influenza vaccine. This material consisted of CD4+ T cells sorted from PBMCs, taken roughly 24 months after vaccination.

The CDR3 DNA follows: TGTGCCAGCAGTTTAGCGCTTGCCATAGAAGCTTTCTTT. It specifies CASSLALAIEAFF. The chain has TRBV12-3 or TRBV12-4 and TRBJ1-1; D is unresolved. The CDR3 contains 13 residues. Trimming removed 0 bases at V and 8 bases at J, with 10 bases between.